This T cell receptor (beta chain) came from a study of cytomegalovirus exposure and HLA in healthy donors. Study in general: Researchers previously reported finding 90 million to 130 million unique TCR beta sequences from approximately 190 million T cells.

PCR amplification relied on 60 Vbeta primers (plus 13 Jbeta primers). Assay: immunoSEQ multiplex PCR; the TCRdb copy retains only in-frame clones and omits some. The sample shows 230,000 or so clones, 92% of them seen only once. Findings and limits, study-wide: The majority of CMV-associated TCR beta chains were reported as apparently HLA-restricted in a later analysis. Several of the most significant clusters appeared linked to common viral pathogens, based on a later analysis.

Points on this clone: No antigen is known for it.

This CDR3 has 14 residues. The V gene lost 3 bases and the J gene lost 5 bases, with 16 bases spanning the gap. Germline CDR1 and CDR2: GTSNPN and SVGIG (reference sequence). The V gene is TRBV30, the J gene TRBJ1-1; possible D gene TRBD1, 5 bases. The TCR comes from a girl aged 2-10 years in good health and CMV-seronegative. Sequencing was done on a sample of PBMCs. CDR3: CAWRVIGVPTEAFF. CDR3 in DNA: TGTGCCTGGAGAGTGATAGGGGTACCGACTGAAGCTTTCTTT.